The entry below describes one T cell receptor beta chain. These data originate in a study of blood T cell repertoires in COVID-19. Background on the study: From the United States, Italy and Spain came samples of acute and convalescent COVID-19.

TCRdb's table, derived via immunoSEQ multiplex PCR, lists solely in-frame clones and lacks some. The sample holds 150,000 or so clones, approximately 84% seen once. Seattle researchers signed up patients amid active infection and tracked them longitudinally. Germline-derived CDR1 and CDR2 are MNHEY and SVGAGI. The CDR3 has 15 amino acids. The V segment lost 3 bases and the J segment 6 bases; nucleotides outside the gene matches: 8. Sequenced: peripheral blood. The chain has TRBV6-5 and TRBJ2-1; the match to TRBD2 covers 7 bases. This sequence originates from a woman in her forties or fifties with COVID-19, enrolled during active disease. CDR3 nucleotides: TGTGCCAGCAGTTATTGGGGGGGGACCCCCAATGAGCAGTTCTTC. As protein: CASSYWGGTPNEQFF.